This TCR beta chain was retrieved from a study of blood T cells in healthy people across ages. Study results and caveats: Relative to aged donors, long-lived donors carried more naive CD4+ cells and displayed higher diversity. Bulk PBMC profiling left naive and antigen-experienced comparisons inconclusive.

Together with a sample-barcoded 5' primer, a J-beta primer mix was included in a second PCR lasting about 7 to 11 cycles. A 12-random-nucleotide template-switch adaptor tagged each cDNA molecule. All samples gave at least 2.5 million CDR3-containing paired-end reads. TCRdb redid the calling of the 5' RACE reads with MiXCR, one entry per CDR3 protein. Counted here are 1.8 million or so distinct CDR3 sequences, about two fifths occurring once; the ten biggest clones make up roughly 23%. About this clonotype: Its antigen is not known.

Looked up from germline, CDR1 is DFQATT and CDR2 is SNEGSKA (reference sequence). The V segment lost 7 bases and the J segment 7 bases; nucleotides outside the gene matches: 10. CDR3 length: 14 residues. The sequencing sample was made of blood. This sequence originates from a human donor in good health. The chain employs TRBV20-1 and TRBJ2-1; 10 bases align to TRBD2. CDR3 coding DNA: TGCAGTGTTCCGGGACTAGCGCTAGGGAATGAGCAGTTCTTC. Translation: CSVPGLALGNEQFF.